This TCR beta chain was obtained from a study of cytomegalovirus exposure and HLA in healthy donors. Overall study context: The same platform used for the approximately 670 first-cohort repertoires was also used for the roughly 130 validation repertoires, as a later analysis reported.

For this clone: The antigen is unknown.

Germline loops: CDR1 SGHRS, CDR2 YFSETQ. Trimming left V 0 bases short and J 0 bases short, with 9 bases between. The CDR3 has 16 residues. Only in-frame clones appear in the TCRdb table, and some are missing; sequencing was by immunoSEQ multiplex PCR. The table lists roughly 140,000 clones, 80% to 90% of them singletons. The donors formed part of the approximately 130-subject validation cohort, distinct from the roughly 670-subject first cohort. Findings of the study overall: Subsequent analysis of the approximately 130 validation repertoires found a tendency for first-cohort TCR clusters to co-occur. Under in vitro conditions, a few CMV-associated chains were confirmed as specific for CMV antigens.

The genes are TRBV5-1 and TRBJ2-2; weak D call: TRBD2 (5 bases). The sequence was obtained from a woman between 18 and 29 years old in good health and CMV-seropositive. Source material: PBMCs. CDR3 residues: CASSLAPGSNTGELFF. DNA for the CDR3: TGCGCCAGCAGCTTGGCACCGGGGTCGAACACCGGGGAGCTGTTTTTT.